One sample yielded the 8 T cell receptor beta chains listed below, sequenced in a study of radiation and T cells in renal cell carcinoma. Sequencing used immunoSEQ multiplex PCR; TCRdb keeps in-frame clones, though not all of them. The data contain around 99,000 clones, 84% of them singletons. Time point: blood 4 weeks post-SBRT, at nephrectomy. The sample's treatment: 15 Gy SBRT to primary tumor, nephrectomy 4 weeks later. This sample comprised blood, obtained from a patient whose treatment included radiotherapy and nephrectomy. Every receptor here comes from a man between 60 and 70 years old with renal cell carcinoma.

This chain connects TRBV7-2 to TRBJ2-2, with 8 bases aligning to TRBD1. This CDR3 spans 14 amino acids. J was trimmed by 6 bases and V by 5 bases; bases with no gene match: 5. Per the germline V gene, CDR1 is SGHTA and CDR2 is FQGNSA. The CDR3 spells CASSPQGEAGELFF. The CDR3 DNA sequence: TGTGCCAGCAGCCCACAGGGGGAGGCCGGGGAGCTGTTTTTT. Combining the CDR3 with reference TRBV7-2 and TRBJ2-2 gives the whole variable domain GAGVSQSPSNKVTEKGKDVELRCDPISGHTALYWYRQSLGQGLEFLIYFQGNSAPDKSGLPSDRFSAERTGGSVSTLTIQRTQQEDSAVYLCASSPQGEAGELFFGEGSRLTVL.

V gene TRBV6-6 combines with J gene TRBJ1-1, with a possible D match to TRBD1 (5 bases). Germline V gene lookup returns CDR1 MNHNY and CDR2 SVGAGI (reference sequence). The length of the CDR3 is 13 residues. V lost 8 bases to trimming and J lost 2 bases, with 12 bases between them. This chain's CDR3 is CASGIQVNTEAFF. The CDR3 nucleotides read TGTGCCAGCGGGATACAGGTTAACACTGAAGCTTTCTTT.

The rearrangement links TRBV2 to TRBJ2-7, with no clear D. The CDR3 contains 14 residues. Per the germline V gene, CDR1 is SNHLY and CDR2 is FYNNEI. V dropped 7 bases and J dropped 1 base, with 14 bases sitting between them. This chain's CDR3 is CASTSLAASYEQYF. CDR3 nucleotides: TGTGCCAGCACCTCCTTAGCAGCGTCCTACGAGCAGTACTTC.

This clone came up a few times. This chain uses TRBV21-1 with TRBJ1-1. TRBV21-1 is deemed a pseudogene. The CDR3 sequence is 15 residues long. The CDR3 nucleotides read TGTGCCAGCAGCAATGGAGAGGATATGGGCACTGAAGCTTTCTTT. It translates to CASSNGEDMGTEAFF.

CDR3 amino acids: CASSLGRGGEKLFF. For the CDR3, the DNA is TGTGCCAGCAGTTTAGGCAGGGGAGGCGAAAAACTGTTTTTT. The chain uses TRBV27 and TRBJ1-4; tentatively, D is TRBD1 (6 bases). The CDR3 extends over 14 amino acids. The V and J ends lost 2 bases and 8 bases respectively, with 12 bases between them. The germline gives CDR1 MNHEY, CDR2 SMNVEV (reference sequence).

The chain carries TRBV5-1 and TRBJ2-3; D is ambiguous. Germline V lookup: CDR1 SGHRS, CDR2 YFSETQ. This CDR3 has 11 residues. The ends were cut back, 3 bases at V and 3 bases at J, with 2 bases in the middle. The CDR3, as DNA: TGCGCCAGCAGCTCAACAGATACGCAGTATTTT. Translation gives CASSSTDTQYF.

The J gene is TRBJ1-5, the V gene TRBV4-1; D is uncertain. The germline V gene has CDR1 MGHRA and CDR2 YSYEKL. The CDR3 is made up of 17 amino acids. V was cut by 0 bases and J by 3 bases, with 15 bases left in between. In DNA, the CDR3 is TGCGCCAGCAGCCAAGAGCCCATCAGCCCCTCCAATCAGCCCCAGCATTTT. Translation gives CASSQEPISPSNQPQHF.

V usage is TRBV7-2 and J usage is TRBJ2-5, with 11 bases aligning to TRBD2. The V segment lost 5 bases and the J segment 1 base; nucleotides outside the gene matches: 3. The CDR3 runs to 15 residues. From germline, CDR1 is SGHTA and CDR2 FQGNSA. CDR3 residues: CASSRGLAGQETQYF. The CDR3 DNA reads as TGTGCCAGCAGCAGAGGACTAGCGGGCCAAGAGACCCAGTACTTC.